A selection of T cell receptor beta chains follows, all from one sample in a study of blood T cell repertoires in COVID-19. Repertoires were generated with immunoSEQ multiplex PCR, while TCRdb's copy carries only in-frame clones and drops some. The sample includes approximately 240,000 clones, approximately 82% of them seen just once. Sequencing input: peripheral blood. The receptors originated from a woman aged 80 or older with active or convalescent COVID-19. The CDR3 runs from the conserved cysteine through the conserved F or W. Fields, in order: V gene, D gene, J gene, clone size, CDR3 protein, CDR3 DNA. The D gene is left open where the match is weak. Only some rows state a clone size, as once, few, many or a class for expanded clones.

>TRBV6-5|.|TRBJ2-7|.
CASSSIRASYEQYF
TGTGCCAGCAGTTCCATCCGCGCTAGCTACGAGCAGTACTTC
>TRBV30|.|TRBJ1-1|.
CAWSVWAGGEAFF
TGTGCCTGGAGTGTTTGGGCGGGGGGTGAAGCTTTCTTT
>TRBV28|.|TRBJ1-1|.
CASIVGSMNTEAFF
TGTGCCAGCATCGTGGGCAGCATGAACACTGAAGCTTTCTTT
>TRBV19|.|TRBJ2-3|.
CASSDRFTDTQYF
TGTGCCAGTAGTGACAGATTCACAGATACGCAGTATTTT
>TRBV4-2|TRBD2|TRBJ2-5|.
CASSPTGTSEETQYF
TGTGCCAGCAGTCCGACCGGGACTAGCGAAGAGACCCAGTACTTC
>TRBV18|.|TRBJ1-5|once
CASSGGSNQPQHF
TGTGCCAGCTCAGGCGGGAGCAATCAGCCCCAGCATTTT
>TRBV3-1/TRBV3-2|TRBD2|TRBJ2-3|.
CASSQAGSGRTDTQYF
TGTGCCAGCAGCCAAGCGGGTAGCGGGAGGACAGATACGCAGTATTTT
>TRBV7-6|.|TRBJ2-1|.
CASSLLQNPERREQFF
TGTGCCAGCAGCTTGCTACAGAACCCCGAAAGGAGGGAGCAGTTCTTC
>TRBV4-2|TRBD1|TRBJ1-2|.
CASTQTGTNYGYTF
TGTGCCAGCACCCAGACAGGGACGAACTATGGCTACACCTTC
>TRBV7-9|.|TRBJ2-2|.
CASSLLTNTGELFF
TGTGCCAGCAGCCTACTCACGAACACCGGGGAGCTGTTTTTT
>TRBV10-1|.|TRBJ1-5|.
CASSEIQGQPQHF
TGCGCCAGCAGTGAGATCCAGGGGCAGCCCCAGCATTTT
>TRBV28|.|TRBJ2-3|.
CASDRSTDTQYF
TGTGCCAGCGACAGAAGCACAGATACGCAGTATTTT
>TRBV6-5|TRBD1|TRBJ2-7|many
CASSYDTTGVYEQYF
TGTGCCAGCAGTTACGACACGACAGGGGTCTACGAGCAGTACTTC
>TRBV4-1|TRBD1|TRBJ1-2|.
CASSQALDRVGYTF
TGCGCCAGCAGCCAAGCCCTGGACAGGGTTGGCTACACCTTC